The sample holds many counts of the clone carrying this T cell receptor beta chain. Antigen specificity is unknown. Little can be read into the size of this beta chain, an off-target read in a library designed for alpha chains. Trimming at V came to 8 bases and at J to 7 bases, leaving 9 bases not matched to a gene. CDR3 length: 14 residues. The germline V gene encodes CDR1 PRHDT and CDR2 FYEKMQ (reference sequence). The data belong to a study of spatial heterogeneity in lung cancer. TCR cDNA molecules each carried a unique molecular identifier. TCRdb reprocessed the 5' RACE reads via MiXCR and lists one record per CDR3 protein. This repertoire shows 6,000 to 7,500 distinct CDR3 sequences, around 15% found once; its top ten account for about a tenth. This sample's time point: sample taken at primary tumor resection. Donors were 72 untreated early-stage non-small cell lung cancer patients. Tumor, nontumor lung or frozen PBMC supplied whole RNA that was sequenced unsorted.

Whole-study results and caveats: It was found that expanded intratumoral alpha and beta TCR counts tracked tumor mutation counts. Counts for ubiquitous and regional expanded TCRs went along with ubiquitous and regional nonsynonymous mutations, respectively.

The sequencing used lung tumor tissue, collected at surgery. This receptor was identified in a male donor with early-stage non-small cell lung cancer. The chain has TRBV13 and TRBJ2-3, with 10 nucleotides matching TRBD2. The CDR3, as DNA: TGTGCCAGCGGGCTAGCGGGAGTTTGGTATACGCAGTATTTT. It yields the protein CASGLAGVWYTQYF.